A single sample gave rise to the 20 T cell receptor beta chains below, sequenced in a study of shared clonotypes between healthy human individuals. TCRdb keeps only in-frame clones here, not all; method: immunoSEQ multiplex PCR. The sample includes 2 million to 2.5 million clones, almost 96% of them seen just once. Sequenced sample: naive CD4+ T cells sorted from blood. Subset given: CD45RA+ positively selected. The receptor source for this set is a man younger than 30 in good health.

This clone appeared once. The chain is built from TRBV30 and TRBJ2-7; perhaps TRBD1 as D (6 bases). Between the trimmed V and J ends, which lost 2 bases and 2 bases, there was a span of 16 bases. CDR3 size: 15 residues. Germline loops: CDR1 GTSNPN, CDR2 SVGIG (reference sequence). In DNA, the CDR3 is TGTGCCTGGAGTCAAGACAGGCGGACCCCCTACGAGCAGTACTTC. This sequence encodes CAWSQDRRTPYEQYF.

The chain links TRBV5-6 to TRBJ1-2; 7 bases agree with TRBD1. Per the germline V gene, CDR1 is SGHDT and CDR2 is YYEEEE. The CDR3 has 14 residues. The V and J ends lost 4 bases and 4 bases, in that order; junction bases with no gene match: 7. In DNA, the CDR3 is TGTGCCAGCAGCATTACCGACAGGGCCTATGGCTACACCTTC. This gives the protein CASSITDRAYGYTF. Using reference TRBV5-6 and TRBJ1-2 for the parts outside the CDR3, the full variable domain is DAGVTQSPTHLIKTRGQQVTLRCSPKSGHDTVSWYQQALGQGPQFIFQYYEEEERQRGNFPDRFSGHQFPNYSSELNVNALLLGDSALYLCASSITDRAYGYTFGSGTRLTVV.

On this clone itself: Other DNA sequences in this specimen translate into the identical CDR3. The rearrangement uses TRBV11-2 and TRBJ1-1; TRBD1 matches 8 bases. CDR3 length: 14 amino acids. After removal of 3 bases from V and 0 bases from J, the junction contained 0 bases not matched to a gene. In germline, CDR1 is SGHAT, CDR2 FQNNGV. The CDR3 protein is CASSLTGVNTEAFF. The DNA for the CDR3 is TGTGCCAGCAGCTTGACAGGGGTGAACACTGAAGCTTTCTTT. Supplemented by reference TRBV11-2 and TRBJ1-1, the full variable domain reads EAGVAQSPRYKIIEKRQSVAFWCNPISGHATLYWYQQILGQGPKLLIQFQNNGVVDDSQLPKDRFSAERLKGVDSTLKIQPAKLEDSAVYLCASSLTGVNTEAFFGQGTRLTVV.

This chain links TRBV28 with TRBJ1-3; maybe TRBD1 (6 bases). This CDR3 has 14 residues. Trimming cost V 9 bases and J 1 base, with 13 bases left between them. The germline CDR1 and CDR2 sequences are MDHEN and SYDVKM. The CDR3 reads CASAGGGSGNTIYF. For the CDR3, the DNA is TGTGCCAGTGCTGGAGGGGGTTCTGGAAACACCATATATTTT. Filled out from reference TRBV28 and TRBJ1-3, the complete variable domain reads DVKVTQSSRYLVKRTGEKVFLECVQDMDHENMFWYRQDPGLGLRLIYFSYDVKMKEKGDIPEGYSVSREKKERFSLILESASTNQTSMYLCASAGGGSGNTIYFGEGSWLTVV.

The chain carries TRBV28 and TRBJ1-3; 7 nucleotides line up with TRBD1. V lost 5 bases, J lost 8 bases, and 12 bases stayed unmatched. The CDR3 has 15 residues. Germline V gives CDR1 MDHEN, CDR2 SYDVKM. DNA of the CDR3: TGTGCCAGCAGTACGCGACAGGGAATGCGGGACACCATATATTTT. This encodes CASSTRQGMRDTIYF.

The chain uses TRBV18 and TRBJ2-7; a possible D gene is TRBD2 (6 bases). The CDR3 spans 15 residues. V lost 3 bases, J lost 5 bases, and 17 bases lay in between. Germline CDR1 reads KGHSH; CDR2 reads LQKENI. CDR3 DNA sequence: TGTGCCAGCTCACCGTTGGAGGGTAAGGGCCACGAGCAGTACTTC. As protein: CASSPLEGKGHEQYF.

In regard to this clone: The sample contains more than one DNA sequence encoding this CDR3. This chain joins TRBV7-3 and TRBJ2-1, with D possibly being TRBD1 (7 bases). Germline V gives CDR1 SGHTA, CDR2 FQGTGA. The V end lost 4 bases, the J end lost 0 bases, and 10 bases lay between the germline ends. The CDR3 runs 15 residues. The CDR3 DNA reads TGTGCCAGCAGCTCTCAGGGGGGCTCCTACAATGAGCAGTTCTTC. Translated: CASSSQGGSYNEQFF.

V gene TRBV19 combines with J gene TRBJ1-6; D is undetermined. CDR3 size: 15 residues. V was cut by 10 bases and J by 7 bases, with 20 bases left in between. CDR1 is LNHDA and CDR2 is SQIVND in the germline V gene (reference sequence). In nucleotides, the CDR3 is TGTGCCACAAGGTCGGGGTTGGTCGGGAATTCACCCCTCCACTTT. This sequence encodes CATRSGLVGNSPLHF.

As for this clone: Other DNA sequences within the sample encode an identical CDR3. The CDR3 here is CASSAEGYGYTF. In nucleotides, the CDR3 is TGTGCCAGCAGCGCTGAAGGATATGGCTACACCTTC. The V call is TRBV9, the J call TRBJ1-2; D is undetermined. Germline V CDR1 and CDR2: SGDLS, YYNGEE. CDR3 size: 12 residues. Trimming stripped 3 bases from V and 5 bases from J, with 8 bases between.

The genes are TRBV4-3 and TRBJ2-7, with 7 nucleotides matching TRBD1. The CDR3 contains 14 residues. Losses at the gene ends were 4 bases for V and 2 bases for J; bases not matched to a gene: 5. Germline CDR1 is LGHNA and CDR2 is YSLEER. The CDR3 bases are TGCGCCAGCAGCCTCCGACAGGGAGCCTACGAGCAGTACTTC. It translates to CASSLRQGAYEQYF.

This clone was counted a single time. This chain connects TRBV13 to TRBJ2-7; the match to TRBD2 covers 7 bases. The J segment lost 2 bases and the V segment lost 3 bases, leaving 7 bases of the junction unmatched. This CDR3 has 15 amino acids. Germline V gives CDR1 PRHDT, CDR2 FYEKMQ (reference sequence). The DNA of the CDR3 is TGTGCCAGCAGCTTCACGGGAGGTTCCCCCTACGAGCAGTACTTC. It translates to CASSFTGGSPYEQYF.

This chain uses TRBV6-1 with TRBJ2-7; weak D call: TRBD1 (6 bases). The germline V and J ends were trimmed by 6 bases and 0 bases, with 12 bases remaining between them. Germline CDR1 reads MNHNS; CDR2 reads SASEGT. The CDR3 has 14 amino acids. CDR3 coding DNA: TGTGCCAGCAGCGAGACAGGCAGCTCCTACGAGCAGTACTTC. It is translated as CASSETGSSYEQYF.

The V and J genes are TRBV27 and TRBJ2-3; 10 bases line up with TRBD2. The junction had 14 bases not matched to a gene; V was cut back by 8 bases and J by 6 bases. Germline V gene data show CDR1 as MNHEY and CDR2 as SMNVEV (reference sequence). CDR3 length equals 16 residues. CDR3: CASGDSPGLARDTQYF. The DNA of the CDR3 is TGTGCCAGCGGGGACTCTCCGGGACTAGCGAGGGATACGCAGTATTTT.

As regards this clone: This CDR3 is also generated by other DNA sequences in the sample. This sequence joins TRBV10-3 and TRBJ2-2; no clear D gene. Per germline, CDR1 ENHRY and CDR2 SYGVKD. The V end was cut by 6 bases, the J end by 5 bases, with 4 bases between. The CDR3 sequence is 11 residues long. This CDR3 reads CAIRETGELFF. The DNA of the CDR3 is TGTGCCATCAGAGAAACCGGGGAGCTGTTTTTT.

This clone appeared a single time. The CDR3 region is CASSLGSSSYEQYF. As DNA, the CDR3 is TGTGCCAGCAGCTTAGGATCTAGCTCCTACGAGCAGTACTTC. The chain recombines TRBV11-2 with TRBJ2-7; D is ambiguous. Germline CDR1 reads SGHAT; CDR2 reads FQNNGV. This CDR3 is built from 14 residues. Trimming took 1 base from V and 0 from J, leaving 7 bases between them.

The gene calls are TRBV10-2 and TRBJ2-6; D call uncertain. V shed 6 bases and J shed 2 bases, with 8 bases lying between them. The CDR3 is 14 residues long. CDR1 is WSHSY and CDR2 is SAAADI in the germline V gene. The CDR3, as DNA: TGCGCCAGCAGGGATAATGCTGGGGCCAACGTCCTGACTTTC. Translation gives CASRDNAGANVLTF.

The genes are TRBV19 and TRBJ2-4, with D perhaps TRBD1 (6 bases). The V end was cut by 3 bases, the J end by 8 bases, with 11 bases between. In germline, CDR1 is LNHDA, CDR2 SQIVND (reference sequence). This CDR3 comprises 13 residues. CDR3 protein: CASSIEGVDIQYF. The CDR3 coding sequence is TGTGCCAGTAGTATTGAGGGGGTGGACATTCAGTACTTC.

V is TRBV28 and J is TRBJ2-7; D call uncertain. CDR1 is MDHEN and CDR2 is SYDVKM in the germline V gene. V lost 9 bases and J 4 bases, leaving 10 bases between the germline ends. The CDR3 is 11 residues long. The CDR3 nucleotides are TGTGCCAGTTCGCAAATATACGAGCAGTACTTC. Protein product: CASSQIYEQYF.

The DNA of the CDR3 is TGTGCCTGGAGTCCAGGGGATGAAAAACTGTTTTTT. Its protein is CAWSPGDEKLFF. J is TRBJ1-4 and V is TRBV30, with D perhaps matching TRBD1 (6 bases). V was pared by 2 bases and J by 6 bases, with 7 bases between. The germline gives CDR1 GTSNPN, CDR2 SVGIG (reference sequence). The CDR3 extends over 12 amino acids.

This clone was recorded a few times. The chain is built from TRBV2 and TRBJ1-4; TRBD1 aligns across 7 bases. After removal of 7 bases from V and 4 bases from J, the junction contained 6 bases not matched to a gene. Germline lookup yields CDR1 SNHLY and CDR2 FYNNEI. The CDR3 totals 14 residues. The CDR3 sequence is CASILDRNNEKLFF. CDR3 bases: TGTGCCAGCATCCTGGACAGGAATAATGAAAAACTGTTTTTT.